The T cell receptor (beta chain) under discussion was sequenced for a study of cytomegalovirus exposure and HLA in healthy donors. Study outcomes and limitations: In a later analysis, most CMV-associated TCR beta chains appeared HLA-restricted.

This clone was counted only a few times. Its antigen is not identified. Use of 60 Vbeta and 13 Jbeta primers characterized the PCR. The method was immunoSEQ multiplex PCR; TCRdb's version includes in-frame clones alone and lacks a portion of them. The sample holds fewer than 180,000 clones, 60% to 70% seen once. Trimming removed 0 bases from V and 1 base from J; junction bases left unmatched: 3. The CDR3 contains 15 residues. Germline V gene data show CDR1 as SGHDT and CDR2 as YYEEEE. This TCR came from a woman aged 55 to 70 in good health and CMV-seropositive. The chain recombines TRBV5-6 with TRBJ2-5; 7 bases are shared with TRBD1. The sequenced sample was PBMCs. CDR3 sequence reads: CASSLARGSQETQYF. In DNA, the CDR3 is TGTGCCAGCAGCTTGGCCAGGGGGAGCCAAGAGACCCAGTACTTC.